This T cell receptor (beta chain) originates from a study of blood T cell repertoires in COVID-19. Study details: Samples taken during acute and convalescent COVID-19 were collected in the United States, Italy and Spain. T cells, B-cell-depleted T cells, or PBMCs supplied cDNA or gDNA.

Authors' data handling: It was from reference gene primer amplification that nucleated cell counts were estimated. TCRdb's table, derived via immunoSEQ multiplex PCR, lists solely in-frame clones and lacks some. V and J calls and clone size are given by that table; D and trimming were obtained from the DNA. This table has about 290,000 clones, approximately 89% appearing once. Germline V gene sequence: CDR1 SEHNR, CDR2 FQNEAQ (reference sequence). With 4 bases removed from V and 5 bases from J, the gap between germline ends came to 20 bases. The length of the CDR3 is 16 residues. Those enrolled in Seattle joined during active infection and were followed longitudinally afterward.

Source material: peripheral blood. The TCR sequence derives from a woman aged 30 to 39 with COVID-19, enrolled during active disease. The V and J genes are TRBV7-9 and TRBJ1-2; a possible D gene is TRBD1 (5 bases). As DNA, the CDR3 is TGTGCCAGCAGCTCGCCTACCTCCGGGACTTGGTATGGCTACACCTTC. Protein sequence: CASSSPTSGTWYGYTF.